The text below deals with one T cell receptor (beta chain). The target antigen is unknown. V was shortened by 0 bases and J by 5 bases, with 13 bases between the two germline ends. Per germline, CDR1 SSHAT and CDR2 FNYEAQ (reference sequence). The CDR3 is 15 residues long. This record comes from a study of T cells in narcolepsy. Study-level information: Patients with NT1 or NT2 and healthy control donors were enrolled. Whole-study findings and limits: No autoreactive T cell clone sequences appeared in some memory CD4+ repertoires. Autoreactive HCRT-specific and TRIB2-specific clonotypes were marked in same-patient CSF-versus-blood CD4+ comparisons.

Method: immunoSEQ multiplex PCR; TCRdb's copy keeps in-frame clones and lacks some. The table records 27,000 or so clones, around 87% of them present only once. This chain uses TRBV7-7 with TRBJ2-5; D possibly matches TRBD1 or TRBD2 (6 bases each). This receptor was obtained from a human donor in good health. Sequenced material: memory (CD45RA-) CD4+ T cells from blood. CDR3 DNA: TGTGCCAGCAGCTTAGCGCGAGGGGGGCAGGAGACCCAGTACTTC. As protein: CASSLARGGQETQYF.